Shown below are 5 T cell receptor beta chains from a single sample sequenced in a study of T cell responses to AZD1222 COVID-19 vaccine (dated by TCRdb to the early 2020s). Library creation used the immunoSEQ multiplex PCR assay. As stored in TCRdb, this immuneACCESS dataset retains in-frame rearrangements with V and J assigned. A fraction of the clones does not appear; measured against another copy, unresolved V genes explain less than half of the discrepancy, and the remainder lacks a known reason. The sample table contains over 90,000 clones; only one count was recorded for 85% to 90% of them. The top ten constitute 4.5% to 6% of the sample. The time point label, read with the paper, signifies: baseline before first vaccination. Sequences were derived from peripheral blood, sampled on day 0 of AZD1222 vaccination. Source of these receptors: an adult in good health.

The chain links TRBV2 to TRBJ2-3; D call uncertain. V lost 3 bases to trimming and J lost 7 bases, with 8 bases between them. The CDR3 totals 12 residues. Germline values: CDR1 SNHLY, CDR2 FYNNEI. For the CDR3, the DNA is TGTGCCAGCAGTGACCTCGCAAATACGCAGTATTTT. Its translation: CASSDLANTQYF.

The V call is TRBV24-1, the J call TRBJ1-2; D gene ambiguous. Trimming stripped 5 bases from V and 1 base from J, with 7 bases between. Germline assignment: CDR1 KGHDR and CDR2 SFDVKD. The CDR3 has 13 residues. This CDR3 reads CATSVGGNYGYTF. The CDR3 DNA sequence: TGTGCCACCAGTGTGGGTGGTAACTATGGCTACACCTTC.

This clone was recorded once. The chain carries TRBV5-1 and TRBJ1-4, with D uncertain. The CDR3 covers 15 residues. The germline CDR1 and CDR2 sequences are SGHRS and YFSETQ. V shed 0 bases and J shed 8 bases, with 14 bases lying between them. CDR3 in DNA: TGCGCCAGCAGCTTGGGTGCGGGCCGTCGGGAAAAACTGTTTTTT. Translation gives CASSLGAGRREKLFF.

The chain joins TRBV11-2 to TRBJ2-2; TRBD2 might be the D (7 bases). V was shortened by 7 bases and J by 5 bases, with 17 bases between the two germline ends. The CDR3 is made up of 15 amino acids. Germline-derived CDR1 and CDR2 are SGHAT and FQNNGV. CDR3 sequence (DNA): TGTGCCAGCACCCTGGGGGGGGCCGAGACCGGGGAGCTGTTTTTT. Encoded protein: CASTLGGAETGELFF. Full variable domain (remainder filled in from reference TRBV11-2 and TRBJ2-2): EAGVAQSPRYKIIEKRQSVAFWCNPISGHATLYWYQQILGQGPKLLIQFQNNGVVDDSQLPKDRFSAERLKGVDSTLKIQPAKLEDSAVYLCASTLGGAETGELFFGEGSRLTVL.

The rearrangement uses TRBV5-1 and TRBJ2-2, with D perhaps matching TRBD1 (5 bases). Trimming shortened V by 4 bases and J by 4 bases, and 14 bases separated the two germline ends. CDR3 length: 15 residues. Germline V gives CDR1 SGHRS, CDR2 YFSETQ. For the CDR3, the DNA is TGCGCCAGCAGCGAAGGACATCAGATCACCGGGGAGCTGTTTTTT. Residues: CASSEGHQITGELFF.